This is a list of T cell receptor beta chains from one sample in a study of Tregs in tolerant kidney transplant recipients. The table came from immunoSEQ multiplex PCR; TCRdb's copy has only in-frame clones and leaves some out. The sample carries approximately 30,000 clones, 82% recorded once. Their specific antigens are unknown. The sample taken for sequencing was Tregs from blood cultured with allogeneic cells. Receptors were obtained from a human donor in good health. CDR3s include the opening cysteine and the closing phenylalanine or tryptophan. D genes are given only for firm matches. Clone size is not always given. Where it is, it says once, few, many or a class for expanded clones.

j_gene: TRBJ1-1
abundance: NA
v_gene: TRBV11-3
len: 14
d_gene: NA
CDR3nt: TGTGCCAGCAGCCCATACAGGGAAGGAGGGGCAGCTTTCTTT
CDR3aa: CASSPYREGGAAFF

j_gene: TRBJ1-5
abundance: once
v_gene: TRBV18
len: 14
d_gene: NA
CDR3nt: TGTGCCAGCTCGGGGTTAGGTAGCAATCAGCCCCAGCATTTT
CDR3aa: CASSGLGSNQPQHF

j_gene: TRBJ2-7
abundance: NA
v_gene: TRBV28
len: 16
d_gene: NA
CDR3nt: TGTGCCAGCAGCCTTCGGTGGTCGGCGGTTGGCTACGAGCAGTACTTC
CDR3aa: CASSLRWSAVGYEQYF

j_gene: TRBJ2-7
abundance: NA
v_gene: TRBV27
len: 9
d_gene: NA
CDR3nt: TGTGCCAGCAAATACGAGCAGTACTTC
CDR3aa: CASKYEQYF

j_gene: TRBJ2-3
abundance: few
v_gene: TRBV5-5
len: 12
d_gene: NA
CDR3nt: TGTGCCAGCAGCTTTTCGACGGATACGCAGTATTTT
CDR3aa: CASSFSTDTQYF

j_gene: TRBJ1-1
abundance: NA
v_gene: TRBV7-2
len: 15
d_gene: NA
CDR3nt: TGTGCCAGCAGCCTAACCCGCGGACCGCACACTGAAGCTTTCTTT
CDR3aa: CASSLTRGPHTEAFF

j_gene: TRBJ1-2
abundance: few
v_gene: TRBV10-3
len: 12
d_gene: TRBD1
CDR3nt: TGTGCCATCAGGAATGAGGGGGCTGGCTACACCTTC
CDR3aa: CAIRNEGAGYTF

j_gene: TRBJ2-7
abundance: NA
v_gene: TRBV12-5
len: 15
d_gene: TRBD1
CDR3nt: TGTGCTAGTGGTTGGATACAGGGGAGATCCTACGAGCAGTACTTC
CDR3aa: CASGWIQGRSYEQYF

j_gene: TRBJ2-2
abundance: NA
v_gene: TRBV9
len: 13
d_gene: NA
CDR3nt: TGTGCCAGCAGCGTGGTCGCCACCGGGGAGCTGTTTTTT
CDR3aa: CASSVVATGELFF

j_gene: TRBJ1-4
abundance: NA
v_gene: TRBV9
len: 14
d_gene: NA
CDR3nt: TGTGCCAGCAGCCCCGGACAGATTAATGAAAAACTGTTTTTT
CDR3aa: CASSPGQINEKLFF

j_gene: TRBJ2-2
abundance: NA
v_gene: TRBV15
len: 16
d_gene: NA
CDR3nt: TGTGCCACCAGCAGACGCCAGGGTTTGGGGGCCGGGGAGCTGTTTTTT
CDR3aa: CATSRRQGLGAGELFF

j_gene: TRBJ1-5
abundance: NA
v_gene: TRBV6-5
len: 13
d_gene: NA
CDR3nt: TGTGCCAGCAGATGGGATCCCAATCAGCCCCAGCATTTT
CDR3aa: CASRWDPNQPQHF

j_gene: TRBJ2-1
abundance: NA
v_gene: TRBV7-2
len: 12
d_gene: NA
CDR3nt: TGTGCCAGCAGCTTCGCCCTCGGGAAGCAGTTCTTC
CDR3aa: CASSFALGKQFF

j_gene: TRBJ2-5
abundance: NA
v_gene: TRBV11-2
len: 16
d_gene: TRBD2
CDR3nt: TGTGCCAGCAGCTTACTAGCGGGAAGCATCCAAGAGACCCAGTACTTC
CDR3aa: CASSLLAGSIQETQYF

j_gene: TRBJ2-1
abundance: once
v_gene: TRBV27
len: 17
d_gene: TRBD2
CDR3nt: TGTGCCAGCAATAGATTTAGCGGGGCACCGTCCTACAATGAGCAGTTCTTC
CDR3aa: CASNRFSGAPSYNEQFF

j_gene: TRBJ2-3
abundance: NA
v_gene: TRBV6-5
len: 14
d_gene: TRBD2
CDR3nt: TGTGCCAGCAGATTTAGCGGGGGCAGGGATACGCAGTATTTT
CDR3aa: CASRFSGGRDTQYF

j_gene: TRBJ1-6
abundance: NA
v_gene: TRBV27
len: 13
d_gene: TRBD1
CDR3nt: TGTGCCAGCAGTTGGGACAGAGATTCACCCCTCCACTTT
CDR3aa: CASSWDRDSPLHF

j_gene: TRBJ1-4
abundance: NA
v_gene: TRBV7-2
len: 15
d_gene: TRBD1
CDR3nt: TGTGCCAGCAGCCCCCAGACAGGGTTAAATGAAAAACTGTTTTTT
CDR3aa: CASSPQTGLNEKLFF

j_gene: TRBJ2-3
abundance: once
v_gene: TRBV15
len: 16
d_gene: NA
CDR3nt: TGTGCCACCAGCGGTTACCGGGACAAGTGGTCAGATACGCAGTATTTT
CDR3aa: CATSGYRDKWSDTQYF

j_gene: TRBJ2-5
abundance: NA
v_gene: TRBV29-1
len: 13
d_gene: TRBD2
CDR3nt: TGCAGCGTTGACGGGGGGAGCCGCGAGACCCAGTACTTC
CDR3aa: CSVDGGSRETQYF

j_gene: TRBJ1-4
abundance: NA
v_gene: TRBV6-5
len: 14
d_gene: NA
CDR3nt: TGTGCCAGCAGTTACTTGTCCCCGGGGGAAAAACTGTTTTTT
CDR3aa: CASSYLSPGEKLFF

j_gene: TRBJ2-1
abundance: NA
v_gene: TRBV18
len: 13
d_gene: NA
CDR3nt: TGTGCCAGCTCCCCCCGGGGGTTGAATGAGCAGTTCTTC
CDR3aa: CASSPRGLNEQFF

j_gene: TRBJ1-5
abundance: NA
v_gene: TRBV2
len: 14
d_gene: TRBD1
CDR3nt: TGTGCCAGCGGGACGGACAGGGGCATTCAGCCCCAGCATTTT
CDR3aa: CASGTDRGIQPQHF

j_gene: TRBJ1-3
abundance: once
v_gene: TRBV7-2
len: 13
d_gene: NA
CDR3nt: TGTGCCAGCAGCTCCCGCTCTGGAAACACCATATATTTT
CDR3aa: CASSSRSGNTIYF

j_gene: TRBJ1-5
abundance: NA
v_gene: TRBV6-6
len: 13
d_gene: NA
CDR3nt: TGTGCCAGCAGTGCCTACGGGGATCAGCCCCAGCATTTT
CDR3aa: CASSAYGDQPQHF

j_gene: TRBJ1-2
abundance: NA
v_gene: TRBV18
len: 21
d_gene: TRBD1
CDR3nt: TGTGCCAGCTCACCAGTTCAGCTGGGGACAGTTACACTATCATCGCTCTATGGCTACACCTTC
CDR3aa: CASSPVQLGTVTLSSLYGYTF

j_gene: TRBJ1-3
abundance: NA
v_gene: TRBV30
len: 13
d_gene: NA
CDR3nt: TGTGCCTGGAGTGGGCCAGACAGAAACACCATATATTTT
CDR3aa: CAWSGPDRNTIYF

j_gene: TRBJ2-5
abundance: once
v_gene: TRBV6-6
len: 15
d_gene: TRBD2
CDR3nt: TGTGCCAGCAGTGGACTAGCGAGGACCTCGGAGACCCAGTACTTC
CDR3aa: CASSGLARTSETQYF

j_gene: TRBJ2-3
abundance: NA
v_gene: TRBV18
len: 14
d_gene: TRBD2
CDR3nt: TGTGCCAGCTCCTTACTAGCGGTGAGAGATACGCAGTATTTT
CDR3aa: CASSLLAVRDTQYF

j_gene: TRBJ2-7
abundance: NA
v_gene: TRBV7-2
len: 17
d_gene: NA
CDR3nt: TGTGCCAGCAGCCCGGGTCCTACAGCGGGCACAACCTACGAGCAGTACTTC
CDR3aa: CASSPGPTAGTTYEQYF

j_gene: TRBJ2-5
abundance: NA
v_gene: TRBV2
len: 12
d_gene: TRBD1
CDR3nt: TGTGCCACAACTGACAGGGGAGAGACCCAGTACTTC
CDR3aa: CATTDRGETQYF

j_gene: TRBJ1-3
abundance: NA
v_gene: TRBV6-1
len: 13
d_gene: NA
CDR3nt: TGTGCCAGCAGGGAGACAGGTTCCGGGGCCATATATTTT
CDR3aa: CASRETGSGAIYF

j_gene: TRBJ2-2
abundance: NA
v_gene: TRBV27
len: 13
d_gene: NA
CDR3nt: TGTGCCAGCAGGCCGTGGGTAGCCGGGGAGCTGTTTTTT
CDR3aa: CASRPWVAGELFF

j_gene: TRBJ2-2
abundance: NA
v_gene: TRBV5-1
len: 14
d_gene: TRBD2
CDR3nt: TGCGCCAGCAGCTTCGGGACTAACACTGGGGAGCTGTTTTTT
CDR3aa: CASSFGTNTGELFF

j_gene: TRBJ2-3
abundance: NA
v_gene: TRBV20-1
len: 11
d_gene: NA
CDR3nt: TGCAGTGCTAGACAGGGAGATACGCAGTATTTT
CDR3aa: CSARQGDTQYF

j_gene: TRBJ1-1
abundance: NA
v_gene: TRBV11-3
len: 13
d_gene: NA
CDR3nt: TGTGCCAGCAGCTCACAGGCTAACACTGAAGCTTTCTTT
CDR3aa: CASSSQANTEAFF

j_gene: TRBJ2-5
abundance: NA
v_gene: TRBV5-1
len: 16
d_gene: NA
CDR3nt: TGCGCCAGCAGCTTCGGGATCGCCAGGGCCCAAGAGACCCAGTACTTC
CDR3aa: CASSFGIARAQETQYF

j_gene: TRBJ2-3
abundance: NA
v_gene: TRBV5-4
len: 14
d_gene: NA
CDR3nt: TGTGCCAGCAGCCCGGACAGAGGCACAGATACGCAGTATTTT
CDR3aa: CASSPDRGTDTQYF

j_gene: TRBJ2-3
abundance: NA
v_gene: TRBV4-2
len: 13
d_gene: NA
CDR3nt: TGTGCCAGCAGCCAAGTCCCAGGAGATACGCAGTATTTT
CDR3aa: CASSQVPGDTQYF

j_gene: TRBJ1-4
abundance: once
v_gene: TRBV18
len: 14
d_gene: NA
CDR3nt: TGTGCCAGCTCCCCTCCCGGGAGTAATGAAAAACTGTTTTTT
CDR3aa: CASSPPGSNEKLFF

j_gene: TRBJ2-5
abundance: NA
v_gene: TRBV10-3
len: 14
d_gene: NA
CDR3nt: TGTGCCATCAGCCTTGGAGGGGGCCAAGAGACCCAGTACTTC
CDR3aa: CAISLGGGQETQYF

j_gene: TRBJ1-2
abundance: NA
v_gene: TRBV5-4
len: 12
d_gene: NA
CDR3nt: TGTGCCAGCCCAGGAAAGACCTATGGCTACACCTTC
CDR3aa: CASPGKTYGYTF

j_gene: TRBJ1-4
abundance: NA
v_gene: TRBV11-2
len: 14
d_gene: NA
CDR3nt: TGTGCCAGCAGCTTAGGTGCCTTAGCTGAAAAACTGTTTTTT
CDR3aa: CASSLGALAEKLFF

j_gene: TRBJ2-5
abundance: NA
v_gene: TRBV29-1
len: 14
d_gene: TRBD1
CDR3nt: TGCAGCGCTGGAGGGACAGGGGGTGCGGAGACCCAGTACTTC
CDR3aa: CSAGGTGGAETQYF

j_gene: TRBJ1-1
abundance: NA
v_gene: TRBV4-3
len: 14
d_gene: NA
CDR3nt: TGCGCCAGCAGCCACGAGGGAGGGTTCACTGAAGCTTTCTTT
CDR3aa: CASSHEGGFTEAFF

j_gene: TRBJ2-7
abundance: NA
v_gene: TRBV5-5
len: 14
d_gene: NA
CDR3nt: TGTGCCAGCAGCTTCCGACAGCTTCCCTACGAGCAGTACTTC
CDR3aa: CASSFRQLPYEQYF

j_gene: TRBJ2-5
abundance: NA
v_gene: TRBV5-5
len: 12
d_gene: NA
CDR3nt: TGTGCCAGCAGCGTGCTAGGGGAGACCCAGTACTTC
CDR3aa: CASSVLGETQYF

j_gene: TRBJ2-2
abundance: once
v_gene: TRBV18
len: 17
d_gene: NA
CDR3nt: TGTGCCAGCTCACCACTGAGGACTGGCAGATTCACCGGGGAGCTGTTTTTT
CDR3aa: CASSPLRTGRFTGELFF

j_gene: TRBJ2-2
abundance: NA
v_gene: TRBV6-6
len: 15
d_gene: NA
CDR3nt: TGTGCCAGCAGTTGGGTCTGGGGGCGGGACGGAGAGCTGTTTTTT
CDR3aa: CASSWVWGRDGELFF

j_gene: TRBJ1-1
abundance: NA
v_gene: TRBV9
len: 14
d_gene: TRBD1
CDR3nt: TGTGCCAGCAGACGACAGGGGTTAAACACTGAAGCTTTCTTT
CDR3aa: CASRRQGLNTEAFF

j_gene: TRBJ2-7
abundance: few
v_gene: TRBV11-3
len: 14
d_gene: NA
CDR3nt: TGTGCCAGCAGCTTAGATTCGTCCTCCTACGAGCAGTACTTC
CDR3aa: CASSLDSSSYEQYF

j_gene: TRBJ1-3
abundance: medium-sized
v_gene: TRBV4-1
len: 18
d_gene: TRBD1
CDR3nt: TGCGCCAGCAGCCTTAAAGGGGCAGGGGGTGCGTCTGGAAACACCATATATTTT
CDR3aa: CASSLKGAGGASGNTIYF